The sequence of this T cell receptor beta chain was determined in a study of T cell repertoires in cytomegalovirus infection. Trimming took 2 bases from V and 2 from J, leaving 25 bases between them. This CDR3 is built from 21 residues. This clonotype appeared a single time. Its target is unknown. One entry per CDR3 protein, called by TCRdb with MiXCR from the reads. The sample comprises about 770,000 distinct CDR3 sequences, around 29% of which are singletons, and about 12% rests with the top ten. Sample: cultured CD8+ T cells from PBMCs, taken from culture after CMV antigen stimulation. This rearrangement joins TRBV12-3 or TRBV12-4 to TRBJ2-6, with TRBD2 as a possible D gene (5 bases). The receptor comes from a human donor in good health (CMV status not recorded). Some clones in this sample may be carry-over from other donors' samples. CDR3 sequence reads: CASSLRSGLPGTKAGANVLTF. The CDR3 DNA reads as TGTGCCAGCAGTTTAAGATCCGGGCTTCCGGGAACCAAAGCTGGGGCCAACGTCCTGACTTTC.